The next 22 T cell receptor beta chains were all read from a single sample in a study of T-cell memory formation after mild COVID-19. MiXCR, run by TCRdb on the 5' RACE reads, gives a single entry per CDR3 protein. The sample includes around 180,000 distinct CDR3 sequences, about a sixth seen only once; the top ten take around 1.9%. Sample: PBMCs or a T cell subset sorted from them (not recorded which). The receptor set was obtained from an adult woman who had mild COVID-19 (a few samples of this study predate the infection). Cell type and time point are not known.

The CDR3 DNA sequence: TGTGCCAGCAGCCAAGTGCAGGGGGCCGGGCAGCCCCAGCATTTT. It specifies CASSQVQGAGQPQHF. J is TRBJ1-5 and V is TRBV4-2, with 8 bases identical to TRBD1. J gave up 7 bases and V 1 base, and 6 bases lay outside the gene matches. Per the germline V gene, CDR1 is LGHNA and CDR2 is YNFKEQ. This CDR3 is built from 15 residues.

In this sample, this clonotype turned up a few times. This chain uses TRBV7-2 with TRBJ1-1; D is unclear. CDR1 is SGHTA, CDR2 FQGNSA, per germline. The CDR3 has 13 amino acids. The germline V and J ends were trimmed by 8 bases and 2 bases, with 12 bases remaining between them. This chain's CDR3 is CASHRTGNTEAFF. DNA for the CDR3: TGTGCCAGCCATCGGACGGGTAACACTGAAGCTTTCTTT.

For this clonotype: The junction and the germline gene differ at one end; a read error may be behind it. This sequence joins TRBV7-9 and TRBJ1-4; tentative D call: TRBD1 (5 bases). The CDR3 has 15 residues. The V gene's germline CDR1 is SEHNR and CDR2 FQNEAQ (reference sequence). CDR3 sequence: CASRLVGATNEKLFF. The CDR3 coding sequence is TGTGCCAGCAGATTAGTGGGGGCAACTAATGAAAAACTGTTTTTT.

This clonotype was counted at least ten times. The genes are TRBV6-1 and TRBJ2-7; 9 positions agree with TRBD1. Germline CDR1 and CDR2: MNHNS and SASEGT. With V trimmed by 6 bases and J by 2 bases, 14 bases remained unmatched. The CDR3 consists of 17 residues. In DNA form, the CDR3 reads TGTGCCAGCAGGCGGATTACAGGGGGCGGAATGGCCTACGAGCAGTACTTC. Translation gives CASRRITGGGMAYEQYF.

This clonotype showed up just a few times. This chain joins TRBV6-1 and TRBJ2-1, with a weak D call TRBD1 (5 bases). Germline assignment: CDR1 MNHNS and CDR2 SASEGT. The length of the CDR3 is 17 residues. V lost 5 bases, J lost 7 bases, and 24 bases lay in between. DNA of the CDR3: TGTGCCAGCAGTCGTCACAGGACCTCAGCCGGAGAGAATGAGCAGTTCTTC. This codes for CASSRHRTSAGENEQFF.

This clonotype was seen only a few times. V gene TRBV6-5 combines with J gene TRBJ2-6, with TRBD2 identical over 9 bases. Germline assignment: CDR1 MNHEY and CDR2 SVGAGI. Germline trimming cut 6 bases from V and 9 bases from J; bases unmatched to any gene: 12. The CDR3 has 16 residues. The CDR3 spells CASSNSPASGINVLTF. In DNA, the CDR3 is TGTGCCAGCAGCAACTCCCCGGCTAGCGGGATCAACGTCCTGACTTTC.

CDR3 sequence (DNA): TGTGCCAGCAGCCCCGTCGGGACAGGGAGCACCGGGGAGCTGTTTTTT. It codes for CASSPVGTGSTGELFF. The chain couples TRBV5-6 to TRBJ2-2; 9 bases map to TRBD1. V shed 4 bases and J 4 bases; nucleotides not matched to a gene: 8. CDR1 and CDR2 from the germline V gene are SGHDT and YYEEEE. The CDR3 runs to 16 residues. Using reference TRBV5-6 and TRBJ2-2 for the parts outside the CDR3, the full variable domain is DAGVTQSPTHLIKTRGQQVTLRCSPKSGHDTVSWYQQALGQGPQFIFQYYEEEERQRGNFPDRFSGHQFPNYSSELNVNALLLGDSALYLCASSPVGTGSTGELFFGEGSRLTVL.

The J gene is TRBJ2-5, the V gene TRBV2, with 9 bases fitting TRBD2. V dropped 5 bases and J dropped 9; count of bases not matched to a gene: 13. The CDR3 totals 15 residues. CDR1 and CDR2 (germline): SNHLY, FYNNEI. Here the CDR3 reads CASSSFERGATAQYF. CDR3 DNA sequence: TGTGCCAGCAGTTCATTTGAGCGGGGGGCCACGGCCCAGTACTTC.

Only a few counts were recorded for this clonotype. The V call is TRBV4-1, the J call TRBJ1-5, with D perhaps TRBD1 (6 bases). CDR1 is MGHRA and CDR2 is YSYEKL in the germline V gene. CDR3 length equals 17 residues. Between the trimmed V and J ends, which lost 3 bases and 1 base, there was a span of 16 bases. The CDR3 DNA sequence: TGCGCCAGCAGCCATCTCGTCGCAGGGGTGAGCAATCAGCCCCAGCATTTT. Translated, it gives CASSHLVAGVSNQPQHF.

This clonotype was observed a handful of times. This sequence joins TRBV19 and TRBJ2-3, with D uncertain. With 5 bases removed from V and 1 base from J, the gap between germline ends came to 7 bases. The CDR3 runs to 13 residues. Germline V gene sequence: CDR1 LNHDA, CDR2 SQIVND (reference sequence). The CDR3 spells CASSPTGTDTQYF. CDR3 bases: TGTGCCAGTAGTCCCACCGGCACAGATACGCAGTATTTT. The complete variable domain, with remaining parts taken from reference TRBV19 and TRBJ2-3, reads DGGITQSPKYLFRKEGQNVTLSCEQNLNHDAMYWYRQDPGQGLRLIYYSQIVNDFQKGDIAEGYSVSREKKESFPLTVTSAQKNPTAFYLCASSPTGTDTQYFGPGTRLTVL.

The chain links TRBV12-3 or TRBV12-4 to TRBJ2-1; D could derive from TRBD1 or TRBD2 (6 bases each). V lost 5 bases and J 7 bases, leaving 21 bases between the germline ends. CDR3 size: 16 residues. The CDR3: CASSPGTSPRGNEQFF. CDR3 in DNA: TGTGCCAGCAGTCCAGGGACTTCCCCCAGGGGTAATGAGCAGTTCTTC.

There are a few counts of this clonotype. The chain carries TRBV5-1 and TRBJ2-7; D not resolved. The germline V gene encodes CDR1 SGHRS and CDR2 YFSETQ. Deletions cut 1 base from V and 6 bases from J, with 8 bases between. This CDR3 spans 12 amino acids. In nucleotides, the CDR3 is TGCGCCAGCAGCTTGTGGGCAGCCGAGCAGTACTTC. Encoded protein: CASSLWAAEQYF.

This chain uses TRBV5-5 with TRBJ1-4, with TRBD1 matching 10 bases. Germline assignment: CDR1 SGHKS and CDR2 YYEKEE (reference sequence). After removal of 4 bases from V and 7 bases from J, the junction contained 4 bases not matched to a gene. The CDR3 runs 14 residues. This chain's CDR3 is CASSRRDRGEKLFF. DNA for the CDR3: TGTGCCAGCAGCCGCCGGGACAGGGGTGAAAAACTGTTTTTT.

This clonotype was recorded a few times. The V gene is TRBV29-1, the J gene TRBJ2-3, with TRBD1 as a possible D gene (5 bases). The V end lost 6 bases, the J end lost 4 bases, and 14 bases lay between the germline ends. Germline V gene data show CDR1 as SQVTM and CDR2 as ANQGSEA. CDR3 length: 13 amino acids. CDR3 loop: CSVDPQGADTQYF. Written as DNA, the CDR3 is TGCAGCGTAGACCCGCAGGGCGCAGATACGCAGTATTTT.

The chain couples TRBV3-1 to TRBJ2-1; 14 bases match TRBD2. V gave up 8 bases and J gave up 8 bases; unmatched junction bases: 2. CDR1 and CDR2 from the germline V gene are LGHDT and YNNKEL (reference sequence). This CDR3 region has 13 residues. The CDR3 region is CASGLAGGYEQFF. The CDR3 nucleotides are TGTGCCAGCGGACTAGCGGGAGGCTATGAGCAGTTCTTC.

Only a few counts were recorded for this clonotype. The junction departs from the called germline gene at one end, perhaps through a read error. The chain has TRBV7-8 and TRBJ2-7; D is perhaps TRBD2 (6 bases). Germline V CDR1 and CDR2: SGHVS, FQNEAQ. The CDR3 has 14 residues. The DNA of the CDR3 is TGTGCCAGCAGCCCAACTCATCGGGACTCACCAGTCGACTTC. Its protein is CASSPTHRDSPVDF. The variable domain in full, with the rest retrieved from reference TRBV7-8 and TRBJ2-7, is GAGVSQSPRYKVAKRGQDVALRCDPISGHVSLFWYQQALGQGPEFLTYFQNEAQLDKSGLPSDRFFAERPEGSVSTLKIQRTQQEDSAVYLCASSPTHRDSPVDFGPGTRLTVT.

This clonotype was observed a handful of times. The rearrangement links TRBV11-1 to TRBJ2-1; D gene unclear. CDR1 and CDR2 (germline): SGHAT, FQDESV (reference sequence). This CDR3 region has 15 residues. Trimming cost V 5 bases and J 0 bases, with 11 bases left between them. CDR3 sequence reads: CASSPTSTSYNEQFF. CDR3 sequence (DNA): TGTGCCAGCAGCCCAACAAGTACCTCCTACAATGAGCAGTTCTTC.

The chain links TRBV30 to TRBJ1-5; TRBD1 might be the D (5 bases). Per the germline V gene, CDR1 is GTSNPN and CDR2 is SVGIG (reference sequence). The CDR3 consists of 13 residues. Trimming shortened V by 1 base and J by 2 bases, and 6 bases separated the two germline ends. The CDR3 bases are TGTGCCTGGAGTGCACAGGGCAATCAGCCCCAGCATTTT. Translating it yields CAWSAQGNQPQHF.

The V gene is TRBV7-8, the J gene TRBJ2-7; 9 positions agree with TRBD2. The CDR3 has 16 residues. V lost 5 bases and J lost 6; bases outside the gene matches: 14. Germline assignment: CDR1 SGHVS and CDR2 FQNEAQ. The CDR3 DNA is TGTGCCAGCAGCCGTATAGCGGGAGAGGTAGTAGGCGAGCAGTACTTC. Its protein is CASSRIAGEVVGEQYF.

This clonotype was observed a few times. The gene calls are TRBV25-1 and TRBJ1-4; TRBD1 matches at 9 bases. The CDR3 is made up of 16 amino acids. Germline CDR1 is MGHDK and CDR2 is SYGVNS. Trimming took 3 bases from V and 0 from J; bases not matched to a gene: 2. CDR3 residues: CASSERQGATNEKLFF. CDR3 in DNA: TGTGCCAGCAGTGAGCGACAGGGGGCAACTAATGAAAAACTGTTTTTT.

The chain couples TRBV5-4 to TRBJ1-2; D gene unclear. The CDR3 contains 16 residues. Trimming left V 2 bases short and J 0 bases short, with 14 bases between. Looked up from germline, CDR1 is SGHNT and CDR2 is YYREEE (reference sequence). The CDR3 is CASSLGLPPSNYGYTF. The CDR3 bases are TGTGCCAGCAGCTTAGGCCTCCCCCCTTCTAACTATGGCTACACCTTC.

This clonotype was observed a handful of times. Mismatch with germline at one junction end may stem from a read error. The chain has TRBV4-3 and TRBJ2-1, with 11 bases fitting TRBD2. In germline, CDR1 is LGHNA, CDR2 YSLEER. The length of the CDR3 is 15 residues. The CDR3 DNA reads TGCGCCAGCAGCCGAAGTGACAGGGGACTAGCGGTCCTCGTATTC. It translates to CASSRSDRGLAVLVF.